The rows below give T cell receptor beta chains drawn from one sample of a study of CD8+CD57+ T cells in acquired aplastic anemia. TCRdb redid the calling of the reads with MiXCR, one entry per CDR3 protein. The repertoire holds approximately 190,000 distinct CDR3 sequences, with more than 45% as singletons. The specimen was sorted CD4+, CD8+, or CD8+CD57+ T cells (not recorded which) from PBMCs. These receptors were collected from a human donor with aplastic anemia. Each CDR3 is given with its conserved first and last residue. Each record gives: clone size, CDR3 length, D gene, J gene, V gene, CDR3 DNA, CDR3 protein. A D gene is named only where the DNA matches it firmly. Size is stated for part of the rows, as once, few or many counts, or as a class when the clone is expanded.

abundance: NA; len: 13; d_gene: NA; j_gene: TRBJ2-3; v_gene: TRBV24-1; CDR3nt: TGTGCCACCAGTGTCTCAGAGGGTGGAAAGCGGTATTTT; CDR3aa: CATSVSEGGKRYF
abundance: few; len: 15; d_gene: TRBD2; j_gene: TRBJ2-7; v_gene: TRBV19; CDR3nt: TGTGCCAGTAGTCCCGGGGTAGCGGGGTCCTACGAGCAGTACTTC; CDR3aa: CASSPGVAGSYEQYF
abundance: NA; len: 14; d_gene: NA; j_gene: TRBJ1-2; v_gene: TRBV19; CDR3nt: TGTGCCAGTAGTATAGCCGGGGAACACTATGGCTACACCTTC; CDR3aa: CASSIAGEHYGYTF
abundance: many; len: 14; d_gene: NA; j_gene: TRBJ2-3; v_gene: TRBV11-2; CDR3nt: TGTGCCAGCAGCACAAGGACGGCAGAAGTGATGCAGTATTTT; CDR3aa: CASSTRTAEVMQYF
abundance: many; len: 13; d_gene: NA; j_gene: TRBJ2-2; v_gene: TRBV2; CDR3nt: TGTGCCAGCAGTCCGACAGTGGGTAGGGAGCTGTTTTTT; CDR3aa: CASSPTVGRELFF
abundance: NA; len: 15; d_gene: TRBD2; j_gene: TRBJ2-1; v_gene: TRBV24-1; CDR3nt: TGTGCCACCGGGGGACTAGCGGCCTCCTACAATGAGCAGTTCTTC; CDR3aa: CATGGLAASYNEQFF
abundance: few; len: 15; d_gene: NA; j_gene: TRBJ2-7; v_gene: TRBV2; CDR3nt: TGTGCCAGCAGTGCACTAAGGCAGTATTACTACGAGCAGTACTTC; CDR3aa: CASSALRQYYYEQYF
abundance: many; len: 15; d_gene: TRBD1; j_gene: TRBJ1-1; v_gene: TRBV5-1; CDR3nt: TGCGCCAGCAGCTTGGAGGGGGCCAGAAGGACTGAAGCTTTCTTT; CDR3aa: CASSLEGARRTEAFF
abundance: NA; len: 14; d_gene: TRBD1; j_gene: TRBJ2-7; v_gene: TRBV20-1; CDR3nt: TGCAGTGCTAGTCGGGGGACAGGGTGGGACGAGCAGTACTTC; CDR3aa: CSASRGTGWDEQYF
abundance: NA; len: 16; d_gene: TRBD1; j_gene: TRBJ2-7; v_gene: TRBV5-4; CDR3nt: TGTGCCAGCAGCTCTATAGGACAGGGACGTCTCTACGAGCAGTACTTC; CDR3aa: CASSSIGQGRLYEQYF
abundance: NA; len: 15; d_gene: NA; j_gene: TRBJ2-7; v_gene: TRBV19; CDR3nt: TGTGCCAGTAGTACGGACCGTGGTCGGCTAGTGGAGCAGTACTTC; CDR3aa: CASSTDRGRLVEQYF
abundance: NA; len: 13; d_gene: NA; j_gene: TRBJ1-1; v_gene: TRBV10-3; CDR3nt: TGTGCCACCCAAGGGGAGGTCGGCACTGAAGCTTTCTTT; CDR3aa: CATQGEVGTEAFF
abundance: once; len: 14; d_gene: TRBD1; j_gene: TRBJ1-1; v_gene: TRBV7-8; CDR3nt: TGTGCCAGCAGGATACAGGGGGCGAGAACTGAAGCTTTCTTT; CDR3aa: CASRIQGARTEAFF
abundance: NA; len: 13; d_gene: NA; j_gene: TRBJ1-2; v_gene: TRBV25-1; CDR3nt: TGTGCCAGCAAGGGTTCCACTAGGCGTGGCTACACCTTC; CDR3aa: CASKGSTRRGYTF
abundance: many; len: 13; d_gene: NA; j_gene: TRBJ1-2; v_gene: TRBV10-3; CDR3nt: TGTGCCATCAGCCCCAGGGAAGGGGATGGCTACACCTTC; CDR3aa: CAISPREGDGYTF
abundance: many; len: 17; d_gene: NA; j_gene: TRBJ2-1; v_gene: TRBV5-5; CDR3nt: TGTGCCAGCAGCTTAAGGGCTAGTCCGGTCCCGTACAATGAGCAGTTCTTC; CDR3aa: CASSLRASPVPYNEQFF